One and the same sample provided the 5 T cell receptor beta chains below, sequenced in a study of T cell clonality in common variable immunodeficiency (dated by TCRdb to about 2015). Receptors were amplified or captured by the immunoSEQ multiplex PCR assay. TCRdb holds this immuneACCESS table with in-frame rearrangements only. Some clones are missing; in checked studies, unresolved V genes explain under half, and the rest has no known cause. The sample comprises about 35,000 clones, and every one was counted more than once. The top ten clonotypes cover 2.5% to 3% of the sample. Input material: peripheral blood mononuclear cells. These receptors originate from a person aged 18 to 75 in good health.

This clone has ten or more counts. Sequencing ends 3 residues short of the CDR3 end; the germline J gene provides the rest. V gene TRBV11-2 combines with J gene TRBJ2-5, with 7 bases identical to TRBD1. V shed 4 bases and J 4 bases; nucleotides not matched to a gene: 9. Germline values: CDR1 SGHAT, CDR2 FQNNGV. The CDR3 covers 15 residues. The CDR3 loop is CASSSLQGFRETQYF. CDR3 DNA (partial): TGTGCCAGCAGCTCTCTACAGGGGTTTCGAGAGACC.

This clone came up many times. The CDR3 goes on 3 residues after the read ends, and that part is filled in from the germline J gene. The rearrangement joins TRBV6-2 or TRBV6-3 to TRBJ1-2; D is ambiguous. The CDR3 extends over 12 amino acids. Trimming removed 2 bases at V and 6 bases at J, with 7 bases between. Germline V lookup: CDR1 MNHEY, CDR2 SVGEGT. CDR3 DNA, as far as it was read: TGTGCCAGCAGTTACCCCGTCGATGGC. It specifies CASSYPVDG. In full, the CDR3 is CASSYPVDGYTF.

This clone showed up many times. Read coverage stops 3 residues before the CDR3 terminus; the germline J gene supplies the remainder. This rearrangement joins TRBV20-1 to TRBJ2-5; 11 bases align to TRBD2. With 0 bases clipped from V and 2 bases from J, the junction kept 8 bases outside the gene matches. This CDR3 is 17 amino acids long. CDR1 and CDR2 (germline): DFQATT, SNEGSKA (reference sequence). CDR3 loop: CSARDSSLAGGQETQYF. Incomplete CDR3 DNA: TGCAGTGCTAGAGATTCTTCGCTAGCGGGAGGACAAGAGACC.

This clone showed up just a few times. The read ends 3 residues early relative to the CDR3; the germline J gene fills the gap. The chain couples TRBV11-1 to TRBJ2-1; the match to TRBD2 covers 12 bases. V lost 5 bases and J lost 8; bases outside the gene matches: 4. The V gene's germline CDR1 is SGHAT and CDR2 FQDESV (reference sequence). CDR3 length: 14 amino acids. Incomplete CDR3 DNA: TGTGCCAGCAGCCCTCGACTAGCGGGAGATGAG. Protein: CASSPRLAGDE. In full, the CDR3 is CASSPRLAGDEQFF.

With respect to this clone: The sequence runs out 3 residues before the end of the CDR3; the remainder is reconstructed from the germline J gene. The V and J genes are TRBV2 and TRBJ2-1, with D maybe TRBD2 (6 bases). Germline CDR1 is SNHLY and CDR2 is FYNNEI. CDR3 length equals 17 residues. Trimming pared 3 bases from V and 0 bases from J, leaving 15 bases between. Partial CDR3 DNA: TGTGCCAGCAGTGATTATAGCGGATGGGGCTCCTACAATGAG. Amino acids: CASSDYSGWGSYNE. The full CDR3 sequence reads CASSDYSGWGSYNEQFF. Looking up the rest from reference TRBV2 and TRBJ2-1 gives the full variable domain: EPEVTQTPSHQVTQMGQEVILRCVPISNHLYFYWYRQILGQKVEFLVSFYNNEISEKSEIFDDQFSVERPDGSNFTLKIRSTKLEDSAMYFCASSDYSGWGSYNEQFFGPGTRLTVL.